This T cell receptor beta chain came from a study of prognosis after radiotherapy for stage I lung cancer. Study details: The non-small cell lung cancer patients were all considered medically inoperable, with comorbidities accounting for this in about a dozen of them. SBRT radiotherapy comprised 3 to 5 fractions at a biologically effective dose of at least 100 Gy.

This clonotype was found many times. The target antigen is unknown. Amplification of TCR beta CDR3 from genomic DNA used two-round multiplex PCR. Used in first-round PCR were primers specific to each TRBV and TRBJ gene. TCRdb passed the multiplex PCR reads through MiXCR, listing each CDR3 protein once. The sample includes about 24,000 distinct CDR3 sequences, around 36% of them seen just once. Researchers took roughly 6 milliliters of peripheral blood at each of two time points. Findings and limits, study-wide: Before stereotactic body radiation therapy the median unique TCR clone count was 9,500 to 11,000, and afterwards it fell to roughly 7,000.

Germline V lookup: CDR1 SEHNR, CDR2 FQNEAQ (reference sequence). This CDR3 region has 16 residues. V shed 5 bases and J 4 bases; nucleotides not matched to a gene: 12. The chain couples TRBV7-9 to TRBJ2-3; TRBD2 agrees at 7 bases. This material consisted of PBMCs, taken before or after stereotactic body radiation therapy (not recorded which). This receptor was identified in a donor of 50 years or more with non-small cell lung cancer. CDR3 bases: TGTGCCAGCAGCGTAACCCTGAGCGGGATGGCAGATACGCAGTATTTT. Protein: CASSVTLSGMADTQYF.